One sample yielded the 18 T cell receptor beta chains listed below, sequenced in a study of blood T cell repertoires in COVID-19. Profiling relied on immunoSEQ multiplex PCR, and the TCRdb table lists in-frame clones only, not all of them. The table lists about 160,000 clones, around four fifths of them singletons. Specimen: peripheral blood. The receptor source for this set is a woman of 80 years or more with acute or convalescent COVID-19.

The chain recombines TRBV7-2 with TRBJ2-2; 12 nucleotides match TRBD2. The CDR3 sequence is 16 residues long. The J segment lost 5 bases and the V segment lost 5 bases, leaving 6 bases of the junction unmatched. Per the germline V gene, CDR1 is SGHTA and CDR2 is FQGNSA. CDR3 DNA sequence: TGTGCCAGCAGCATTCGACTAGCGGGAGCGACCGGGGAGCTGTTTTTT. It is translated as CASSIRLAGATGELFF.

A few counts support this clone. The CDR3 region has the DNA TGTGCCAGCAGGGGGACTAGCGGGAGCGCTGAGACCCAGTACTTC. Translated, it gives CASRGTSGSAETQYF. The chain has TRBV25-1 and TRBJ2-5; 14 bases are a match to TRBD2. CDR1 is MGHDK, CDR2 SYGVNS, per germline. The CDR3 has 15 amino acids. V was clipped by 6 bases and J by 5 bases; unmatched bases: 5. Full variable domain (outside the CDR3, taken from reference TRBV25-1 and TRBJ2-5): EADIYQTPRYLVIGTGKKITLECSQTMGHDKMYWYQQDPGMELHLIHYSYGVNSTEKGDLSSESTVSRIRTEHFPLTLESARPSHTSQYLCASRGTSGSAETQYFGPGTRLLVL.

This sequence joins TRBV7-3 and TRBJ2-2, with 7 bases that match TRBD2. Germline trimming cut 5 bases from V and 2 bases from J; bases unmatched to any gene: 2. This CDR3 region has 14 residues. Looked up from germline, CDR1 is SGHTA and CDR2 is FQGTGA. In nucleotides, the CDR3 is TGTGCCAGCAGCCGGGACTACAACACCGGGGAGCTGTTTTTT. Protein product: CASSRDYNTGELFF.

V usage is TRBV4-1 and J usage is TRBJ2-7; D perhaps matches TRBD2 (6 bases). The CDR3 sequence is 14 residues long. V was clipped by 0 bases and J by 6 bases, with 12 bases between them. Germline values: CDR1 MGHRA, CDR2 YSYEKL. The CDR3 loop is CASSQEAGGREQYF. Here the CDR3 DNA reads TGCGCCAGCAGCCAAGAAGCGGGTGGTCGCGAGCAGTACTTC.

The V and J genes are TRBV18 and TRBJ1-6; no definite D call. This CDR3 contains 16 residues. The germline gives CDR1 KGHSH, CDR2 LQKENI. V lost 0 bases, J lost 7 bases, and 13 bases lay in between. In DNA, the CDR3 is TGTGCCAGCTCACCACCGAGTGGAGTCTCGAATTCACCCCTCCACTTT. It translates to CASSPPSGVSNSPLHF.

J is TRBJ2-6 and V is TRBV2, with D maybe TRBD2 (6 bases). The length of the CDR3 is 15 residues. V dropped 11 bases and J dropped 4 bases, with 18 bases sitting between them. Germline CDR1 SNHLY, CDR2 FYNNEI. CDR3 nucleotides: TGTGCCCTGCACATAGGAGGGATCGGGGCCAACGTCCTGACTTTC. Its translation: CALHIGGIGANVLTF.

In DNA, the CDR3 is TGCAGTGCCGCTGGGACAGCCCAGCAGTACTTC. It encodes CSAAGTAQQYF. The V and J genes are TRBV20-1 and TRBJ2-7; 7 positions match TRBD1. The germline gives CDR1 DFQATT, CDR2 SNEGSKA (reference sequence). V shed 6 bases and J 8 bases; nucleotides not matched to a gene: 7. The CDR3 runs 11 residues.

The chain combines TRBV5-1 with TRBJ1-4; TRBD1 matches 7 bases. Trimming at V came to 2 bases and at J to 3 bases, leaving 4 bases not matched to a gene. This CDR3 has 15 amino acids. CDR1 and CDR2 from the germline V gene are SGHRS and YFSETQ. The CDR3 sequence is CASSFGQVPNEKLFF. The DNA for the CDR3 is TGCGCCAGCAGCTTCGGACAGGTGCCTAATGAAAAACTGTTTTTT.

The chain is built from TRBV5-1 and TRBJ1-3; D remains unclear. V was trimmed by 5 bases and J by 3 bases, leaving 18 bases between them. Germline V gene lookup returns CDR1 SGHRS and CDR2 YFSETQ. This CDR3 region has 16 residues. CDR3 protein: CASSSTAAGGGNTIYF. As DNA, the CDR3 is TGCGCCAGCAGTTCTACAGCGGCCGGAGGTGGAAACACCATATATTTT.

The chain combines TRBV6-2 or TRBV6-3 with TRBJ2-3, with 9 bases that match TRBD1. Germline V gene data show CDR1 as MNHEY and CDR2 as SVGEGT. The CDR3 totals 14 residues. With 4 bases clipped from V and 4 bases from J, the junction kept 3 bases outside the gene matches. CDR3 coding DNA: TGTGCCAGCAGTTGGGACAGGGTCGCAGATACGCAGTATTTT. The encoded protein is CASSWDRVADTQYF.

V and J are TRBV3-1 (or the pseudogene TRBV3-2) and TRBJ2-7; D is perhaps TRBD1 (6 bases). The CDR3 has 13 amino acids. The V gene lost 4 bases and the J gene lost 5 bases, with 12 bases spanning the gap. Germline CDR1 is LGHDT and CDR2 is YNNKEL (reference sequence). The CDR3 nucleotides are TGTGCCAGCAGCCCCGGTGGGGACAACGAGCAGTACTTC. This sequence encodes CASSPGGDNEQYF.

V is TRBV7-8 and J is TRBJ2-7; 9 bases align to TRBD1. This CDR3 has 13 amino acids. J lost 4 bases, V lost 8 bases, and 6 bases had no gene match. CDR1 and CDR2 from the germline V gene are SGHVS and FQNEAQ. DNA for the CDR3: TGTGCCAGCGGTGGGACAGGGCCTTACGAGCAGTACTTC. It codes for CASGGTGPYEQYF.

This chain links TRBV2 with TRBJ2-7; 9 nucleotides match TRBD1. The germline V gene has CDR1 SNHLY and CDR2 FYNNEI. The CDR3 is 15 residues long. V lost 4 bases to trimming and J lost 6 bases; unmatched junction nucleotides: 10. The CDR3: CASSVGDRVLLEQYF. CDR3 sequence (DNA): TGTGCCAGCAGTGTGGGGGACAGGGTTCTTCTCGAGCAGTACTTC. The full variable domain, completed using reference TRBV2 and TRBJ2-7, is EPEVTQTPSHQVTQMGQEVILRCVPISNHLYFYWYRQILGQKVEFLVSFYNNEISEKSEIFDDQFSVERPDGSNFTLKIRSTKLEDSAMYFCASSVGDRVLLEQYFGPGTRLTVT.

CDR3 amino acids: CASSVRFGDEQYF. DNA for the CDR3: TGTGCCAGCAGCGTACGGTTCGGGGACGAGCAGTACTTC. The rearrangement joins TRBV7-2 to TRBJ2-7; maybe TRBD2 (5 bases). V was pared by 5 bases and J by 5 bases, with 13 bases between. This CDR3 is 13 amino acids long. The germline V gene has CDR1 SGHTA and CDR2 FQGNSA.

A single count supports this clone. The chain carries TRBV19 and TRBJ2-2, with TRBD1 matching over 8 bases. This CDR3 is built from 15 residues. The germline CDR1 and CDR2 sequences are LNHDA and SQIVND (reference sequence). The V gene end was trimmed by 5 bases and the J gene end by 7 bases; junction bases not matched to a gene: 9. In nucleotides, the CDR3 is TGTGCCAGTAGTCTCCTCCAGGGGGCAATCGGGGAGCTGTTTTTT. This translates into CASSLLQGAIGELFF.

This chain joins TRBV30 and TRBJ1-3; the match to TRBD1 covers 10 bases. The CDR3 is 18 residues long. With V trimmed by 3 bases and J by 0 bases, 11 bases remained unmatched. Germline V gene sequence: CDR1 GTSNPN, CDR2 SVGIG (reference sequence). The CDR3 spells CAWRERDRGSRSGNTIYF. For the CDR3, the DNA is TGTGCCTGGAGGGAGAGGGACAGGGGTTCCCGCTCTGGAAACACCATATATTTT.

The chain has TRBV24-1 and TRBJ2-7, with a tentative D call TRBD2 (6 bases). Germline CDR1 is KGHDR and CDR2 is SFDVKD. The CDR3 runs 14 residues. V was trimmed by 5 bases and J by 4 bases, leaving 14 bases between them. Here the CDR3 reads CATSVGAGKYEQYF. As DNA, the CDR3 is TGTGCCACCAGTGTTGGTGCGGGAAAATACGAGCAGTACTTC.

V gene TRBV5-4 combines with J gene TRBJ2-7; possibly TRBD2 for D (6 bases). The CDR3 covers 14 residues. V was clipped by 4 bases and J by 3 bases, with 14 bases between them. Germline lookup yields CDR1 SGHNT and CDR2 YYREEE (reference sequence). The CDR3 DNA reads as TGTGCCAGCAGCACATACGGGGGTTTCTACGAGCAGTACTTC. Translation: CASSTYGGFYEQYF.